This TCR beta chain was recorded in a study of T cell responses to AZD1222 COVID-19 vaccine. Study-wide results and caveats: Breadth and depth of Spike-specific TCRs rose after two AZD1222 doses.

V was cut by 0 bases and J by 6 bases, with 12 bases left in between. The CDR3 runs to 15 residues. Germline CDR1 and CDR2: LGHNA and YNFKEQ. Points on this clone: Its specificity is not known.

Clones were read by immunoSEQ multiplex PCR, and TCRdb kept only the in-frame ones, dropping some. The sample holds 100,000 to 150,000 clones, under 95% seen once. This clonotype was sampled from an adult who received the AZD1222 COVID-19 vaccine. This specimen was peripheral blood, taken 28 days after the second AZD1222 dose. V gene TRBV4-2 combines with J gene TRBJ1-3; D is perhaps TRBD1 (5 bases). The CDR3 DNA reads TGTGCCAGCAGCCAAGACGCAGGGCCGGAAAACACCATATATTTT. It encodes CASSQDAGPENTIYF.